This T cell receptor beta chain was retrieved from a study of blood T cells in healthy people across ages. J was trimmed by 6 bases and V by 6 bases; bases with no gene match: 8. CDR1 SQVTM and CDR2 ANQGSEA come from the germline V gene. The CDR3 runs 13 residues. Study outcomes and limitations: A greater number of naive CD4+ cells and higher diversity distinguished long-lived donors from aged donors.

For this clonotype: What it recognizes is unknown.

PCR was performed a second time for about 6 to 12 cycles using a sample-barcoded 5' primer and a J-beta primer mix. Each cDNA molecule carried a tag from a template-switch adaptor that contained 12 random nucleotides. TCRdb re-derived calls from the 5' RACE reads in MiXCR, one entry per CDR3 protein. The data contain 800,000 to 900,000 distinct CDR3 sequences, 62% of them singletons. The donors, aged about 6 to 100, were healthy Caucasians from Russia. The chain combines TRBV29-1 with TRBJ2-7; 10 nucleotides align to TRBD1. The sequence was obtained from a man younger than 45 in good health. Input material: blood. The CDR3 DNA is TGCAGCGTGGGACAGGGGACCCTAAGCGAGCAGTACTTC. Encoded protein: CSVGQGTLSEQYF.